Sequencing of this TCR beta chain was carried out in a study of T cell clonotyping in hematopoietic cell transplantation. Regarding the study as a whole: At the given depth, recipient repertoires were over 97% de novo clonotypes. Recipient TCR diversity dropped after transplant; expanded clonotypes rose from day 30 to 180. Broader posttransplant TCR repertoire diversity was predicted by graft donor and pretransplant recipient Inverse Simpson Index values.

This clone was counted a few times. Its cognate antigen is unknown. The germline gene is not matched at one end of the junction; a read error may be the cause. The protocol was immunoSEQ multiplex PCR, while the TCRdb copy is restricted to in-frame clones and leaves out a portion. The table records tens of thousands of clones, approximately 89% of them present only once. The CDR3 spans 13 residues. Germline loops: CDR1 SSHAT, CDR2 FNYEAQ (reference sequence). Input material: peripheral blood mononuclear cells. This clonotype was sampled from a middle-aged woman in good health. Some clones in this sample may be carry-over from other donors' samples. The chain employs TRBV7-7 and TRBJ2-2; no clear D. The CDR3 here is CASSLATGGELFF. CDR3 sequence (DNA): TGTGCTAGCAGCTTAGCAACGGGCGGGGAGCTGTTTTTT.